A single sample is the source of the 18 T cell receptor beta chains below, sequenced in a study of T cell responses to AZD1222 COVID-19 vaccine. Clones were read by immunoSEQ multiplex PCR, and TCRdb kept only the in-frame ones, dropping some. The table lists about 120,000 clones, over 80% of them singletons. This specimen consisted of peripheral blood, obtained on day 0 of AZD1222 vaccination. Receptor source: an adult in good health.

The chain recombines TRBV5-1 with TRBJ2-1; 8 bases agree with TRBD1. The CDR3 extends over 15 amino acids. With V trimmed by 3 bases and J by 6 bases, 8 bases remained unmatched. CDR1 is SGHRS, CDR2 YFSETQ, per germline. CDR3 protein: CASSSLTGASNEQFF. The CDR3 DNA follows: TGCGCCAGCAGCTCCTTGACAGGGGCTAGCAATGAGCAGTTCTTC.

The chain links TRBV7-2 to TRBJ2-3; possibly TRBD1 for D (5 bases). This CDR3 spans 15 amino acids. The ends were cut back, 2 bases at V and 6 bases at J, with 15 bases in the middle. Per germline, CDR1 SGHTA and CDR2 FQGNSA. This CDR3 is CASSLIRLGADTQYF. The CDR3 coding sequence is TGTGCCAGCAGCTTAATTCGCTTAGGGGCGGATACGCAGTATTTT.

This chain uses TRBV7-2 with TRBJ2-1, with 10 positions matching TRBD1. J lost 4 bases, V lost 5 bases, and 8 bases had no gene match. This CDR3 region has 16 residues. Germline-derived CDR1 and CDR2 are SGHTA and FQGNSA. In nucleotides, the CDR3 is TGTGCCAGCAGCGTAGGCGGGACAGGGGAATACAATGAGCAGTTCTTC. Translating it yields CASSVGGTGEYNEQFF.

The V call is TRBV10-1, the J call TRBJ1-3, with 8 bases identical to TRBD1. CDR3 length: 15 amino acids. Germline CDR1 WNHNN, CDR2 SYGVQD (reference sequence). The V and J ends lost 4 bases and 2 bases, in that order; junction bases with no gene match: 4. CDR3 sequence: CASSARQGPGNTIYF. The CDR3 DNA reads TGCGCCAGCAGTGCCCGACAGGGGCCTGGAAACACCATATATTTT.

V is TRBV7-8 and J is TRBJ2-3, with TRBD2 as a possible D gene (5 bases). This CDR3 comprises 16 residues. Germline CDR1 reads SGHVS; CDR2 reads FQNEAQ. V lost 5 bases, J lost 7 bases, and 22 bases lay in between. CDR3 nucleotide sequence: TGTGCCAGCAGCCCACCACTGCGGGTGGGCGGGCATACGCAGTATTTT. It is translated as CASSPPLRVGGHTQYF. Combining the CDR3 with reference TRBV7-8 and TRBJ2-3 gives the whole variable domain GAGVSQSPRYKVAKRGQDVALRCDPISGHVSLFWYQQALGQGPEFLTYFQNEAQLDKSGLPSDRFFAERPEGSVSTLKIQRTQQEDSAVYLCASSPPLRVGGHTQYFGPGTRLTVL.

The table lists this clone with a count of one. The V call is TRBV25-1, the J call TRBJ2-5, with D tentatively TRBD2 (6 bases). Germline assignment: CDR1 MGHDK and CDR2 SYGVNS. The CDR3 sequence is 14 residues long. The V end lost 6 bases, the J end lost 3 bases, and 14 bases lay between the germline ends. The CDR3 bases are TGTGCCAGCAGGCAGATCGGGGAGGAAGAGACCCAGTACTTC. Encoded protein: CASRQIGEEETQYF.

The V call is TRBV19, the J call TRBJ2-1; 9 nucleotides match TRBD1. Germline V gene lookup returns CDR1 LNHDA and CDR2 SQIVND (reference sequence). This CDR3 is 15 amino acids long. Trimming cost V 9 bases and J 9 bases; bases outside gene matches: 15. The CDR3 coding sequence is TGTGCCAGCTCCCCCCCGGGACAGGGATGGGGTGAGCAGTTCTTC. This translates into CASSPPGQGWGEQFF.

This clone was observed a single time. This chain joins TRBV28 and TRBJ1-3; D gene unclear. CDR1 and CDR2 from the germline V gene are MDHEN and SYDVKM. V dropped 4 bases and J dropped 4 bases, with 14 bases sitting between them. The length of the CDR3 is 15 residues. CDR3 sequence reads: CASSSAEKRGNTIYF. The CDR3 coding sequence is TGTGCCAGCAGTTCGGCTGAGAAGAGGGGAAACACCATATATTTT.

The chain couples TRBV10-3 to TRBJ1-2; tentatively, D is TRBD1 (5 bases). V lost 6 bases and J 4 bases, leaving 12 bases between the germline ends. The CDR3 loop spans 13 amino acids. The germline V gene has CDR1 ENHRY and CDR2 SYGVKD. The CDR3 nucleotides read TGTGCCATCAGCACAGGAGATCTCTATGGCTACACCTTC. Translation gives CAISTGDLYGYTF.

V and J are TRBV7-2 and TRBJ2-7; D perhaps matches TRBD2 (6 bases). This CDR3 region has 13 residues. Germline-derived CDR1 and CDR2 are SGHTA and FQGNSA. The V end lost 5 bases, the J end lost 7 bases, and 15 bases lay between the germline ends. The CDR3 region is CASSLVDSGEQYF. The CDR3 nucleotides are TGTGCCAGCAGCCTAGTGGATAGCGGAGAGCAGTACTTC. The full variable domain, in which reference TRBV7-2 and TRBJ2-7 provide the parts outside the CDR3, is GAGVSQSPSNKVTEKGKDVELRCDPISGHTALYWYRQSLGQGLEFLIYFQGNSAPDKSGLPSDRFSAERTGGSVSTLTIQRTQQEDSAVYLCASSLVDSGEQYFGPGTRLTVT.

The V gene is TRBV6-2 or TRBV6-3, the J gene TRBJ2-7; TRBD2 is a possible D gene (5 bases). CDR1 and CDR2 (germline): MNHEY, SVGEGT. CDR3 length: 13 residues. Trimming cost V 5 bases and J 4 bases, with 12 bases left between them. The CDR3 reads CASSTRALYEQYF. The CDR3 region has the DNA TGTGCCAGCAGTACGAGGGCCCTTTACGAGCAGTACTTC.

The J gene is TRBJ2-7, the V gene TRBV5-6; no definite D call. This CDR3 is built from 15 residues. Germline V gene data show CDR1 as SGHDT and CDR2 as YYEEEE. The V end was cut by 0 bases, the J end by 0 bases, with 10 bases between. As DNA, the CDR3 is TGTGCCAGCAGCTTGGGGCCTTCCTACTCCTACGAGCAGTACTTC. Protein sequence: CASSLGPSYSYEQYF.

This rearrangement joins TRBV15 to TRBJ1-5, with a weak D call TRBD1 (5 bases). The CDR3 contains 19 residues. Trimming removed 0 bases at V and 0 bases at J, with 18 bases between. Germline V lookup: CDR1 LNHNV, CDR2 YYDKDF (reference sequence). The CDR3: CATSRDSMRAGNSNQPQHF. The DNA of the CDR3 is TGTGCCACCAGCAGAGATAGTATGAGGGCAGGGAATAGCAATCAGCCCCAGCATTTT.

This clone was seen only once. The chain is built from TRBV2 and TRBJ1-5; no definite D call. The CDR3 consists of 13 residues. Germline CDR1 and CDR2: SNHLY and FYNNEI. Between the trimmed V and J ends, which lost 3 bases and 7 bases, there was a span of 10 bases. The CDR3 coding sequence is TGTGCCAGCAGTGACTCTGGCACCCAGCCCCAGCATTTT. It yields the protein CASSDSGTQPQHF.

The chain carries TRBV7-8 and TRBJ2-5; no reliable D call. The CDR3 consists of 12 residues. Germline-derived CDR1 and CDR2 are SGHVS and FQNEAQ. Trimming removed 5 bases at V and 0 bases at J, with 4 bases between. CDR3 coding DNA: TGTGCCAGCAGCCCGTACCAAGAGACCCAGTACTTC. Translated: CASSPYQETQYF.

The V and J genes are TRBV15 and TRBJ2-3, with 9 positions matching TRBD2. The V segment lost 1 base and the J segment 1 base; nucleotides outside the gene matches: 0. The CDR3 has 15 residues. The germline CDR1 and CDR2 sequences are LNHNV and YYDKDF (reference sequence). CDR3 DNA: TGTGCCACCAGCAGAGCTAGCGGGGGCACAGATACGCAGTATTTT. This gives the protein CATSRASGGTDTQYF.

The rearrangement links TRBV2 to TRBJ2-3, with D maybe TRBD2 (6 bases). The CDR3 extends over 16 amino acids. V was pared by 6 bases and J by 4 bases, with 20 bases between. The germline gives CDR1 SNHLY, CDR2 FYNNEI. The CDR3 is CASREGTRFVPDTQYF. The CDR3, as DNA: TGTGCCAGCAGGGAGGGGACCAGATTCGTTCCAGATACGCAGTATTTT.

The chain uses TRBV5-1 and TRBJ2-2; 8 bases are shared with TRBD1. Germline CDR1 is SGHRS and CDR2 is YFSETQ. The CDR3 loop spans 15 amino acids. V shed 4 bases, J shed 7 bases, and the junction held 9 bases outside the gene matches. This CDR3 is CASSDRTGMGGELFF. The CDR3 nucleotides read TGCGCCAGCAGCGACCGGACAGGGATGGGCGGGGAGCTGTTTTTT.